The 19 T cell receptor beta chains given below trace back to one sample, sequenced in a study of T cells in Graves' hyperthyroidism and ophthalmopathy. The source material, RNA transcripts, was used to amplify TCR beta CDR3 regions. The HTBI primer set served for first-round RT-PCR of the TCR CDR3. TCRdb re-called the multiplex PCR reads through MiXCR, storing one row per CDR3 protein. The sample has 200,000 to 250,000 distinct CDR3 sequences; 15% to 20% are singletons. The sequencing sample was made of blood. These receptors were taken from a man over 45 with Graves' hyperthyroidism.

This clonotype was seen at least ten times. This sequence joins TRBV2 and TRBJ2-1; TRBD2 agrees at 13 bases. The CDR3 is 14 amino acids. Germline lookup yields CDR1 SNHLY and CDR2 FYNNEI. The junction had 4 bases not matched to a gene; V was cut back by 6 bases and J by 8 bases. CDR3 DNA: TGTGCCAGCAGACCGGGACTAGCGGGGTATGAGCAGTTCTTC. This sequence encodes CASRPGLAGYEQFF.

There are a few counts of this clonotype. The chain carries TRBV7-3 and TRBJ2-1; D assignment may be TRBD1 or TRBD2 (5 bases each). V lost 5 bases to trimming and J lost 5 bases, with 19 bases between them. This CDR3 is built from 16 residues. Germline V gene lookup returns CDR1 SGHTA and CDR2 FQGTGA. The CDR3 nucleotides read TGTGCCAGCAGCCTATACTCCGGGACCGCAAACAATGAGCAGTTCTTC. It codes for CASSLYSGTANNEQFF.

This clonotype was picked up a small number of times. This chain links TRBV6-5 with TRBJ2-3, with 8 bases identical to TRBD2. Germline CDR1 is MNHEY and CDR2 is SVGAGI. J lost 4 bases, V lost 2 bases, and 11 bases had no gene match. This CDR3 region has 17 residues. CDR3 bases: TGTGCCAGCAGTTACCCAGTGTCTGGCGGGAGGCCAGATACGCAGTATTTT. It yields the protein CASSYPVSGGRPDTQYF.

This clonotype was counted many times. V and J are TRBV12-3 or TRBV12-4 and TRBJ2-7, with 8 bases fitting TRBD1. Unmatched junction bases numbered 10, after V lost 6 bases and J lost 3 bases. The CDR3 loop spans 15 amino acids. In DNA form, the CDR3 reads TGTGCCAGCAGCTCCGGGACAGGAGATTTCTACGAGCAGTACTTC. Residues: CASSSGTGDFYEQYF.

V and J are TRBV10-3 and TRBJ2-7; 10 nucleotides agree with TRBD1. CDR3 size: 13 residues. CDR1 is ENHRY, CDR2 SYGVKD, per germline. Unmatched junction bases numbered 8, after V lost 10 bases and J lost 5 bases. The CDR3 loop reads CATGPTGGHEQYF. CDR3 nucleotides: TGTGCCACCGGGCCGACAGGGGGCCACGAGCAGTACTTC.

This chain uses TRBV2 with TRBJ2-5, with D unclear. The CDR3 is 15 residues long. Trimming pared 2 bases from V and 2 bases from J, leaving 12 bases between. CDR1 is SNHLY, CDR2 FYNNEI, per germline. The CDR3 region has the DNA TGTGCCAGCAGTGAACGTGGGCAGCTACAAGAGACCCAGTACTTC. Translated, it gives CASSERGQLQETQYF.

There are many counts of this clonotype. CDR3: CASKQGGWGNEQFF. In DNA, the CDR3 is TGTGCCAGCAAACAGGGTGGATGGGGCAATGAGCAGTTCTTC. The rearrangement joins TRBV13 to TRBJ2-1, with D tentatively TRBD1 (6 bases). Germline CDR1 is PRHDT and CDR2 is FYEKMQ (reference sequence). The CDR3 runs to 14 residues. The V and J ends lost 7 bases and 6 bases respectively, with 16 bases between them.

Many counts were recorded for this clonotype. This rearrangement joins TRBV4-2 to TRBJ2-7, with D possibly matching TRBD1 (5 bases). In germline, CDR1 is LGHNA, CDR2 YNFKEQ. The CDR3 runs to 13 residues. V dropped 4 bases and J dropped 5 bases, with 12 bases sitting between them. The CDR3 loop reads CASSRTIRHEQYF. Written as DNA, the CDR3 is TGTGCCAGCAGCCGGACAATCCGACACGAGCAGTACTTC.

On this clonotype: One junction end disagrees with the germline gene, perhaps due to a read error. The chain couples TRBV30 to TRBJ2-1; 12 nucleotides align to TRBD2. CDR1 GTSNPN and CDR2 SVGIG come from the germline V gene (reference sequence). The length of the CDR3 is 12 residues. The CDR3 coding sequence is TGTGTCTGGAGTTTACGACTAGCGGGAGTGTTCTTC. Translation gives CVWSLRLAGVFF. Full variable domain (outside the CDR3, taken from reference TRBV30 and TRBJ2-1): SQTIHQWPATLVQPVGSPLSLECTVEGTSNPNLYWYRQAAGRGLQLLFYSVGIGQISSEVPQNLSASRPQDRQFILSSKKLLLSDSGFYLCVWSLRLAGVFFGPGTRLTVL.

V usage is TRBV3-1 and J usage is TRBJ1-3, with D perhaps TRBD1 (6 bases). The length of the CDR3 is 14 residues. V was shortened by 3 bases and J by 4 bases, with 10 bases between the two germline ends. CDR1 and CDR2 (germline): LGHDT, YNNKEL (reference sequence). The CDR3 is CASSHRDIGNTIYF. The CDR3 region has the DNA TGTGCCAGCAGCCATCGGGACATCGGAAACACCATATATTTT.

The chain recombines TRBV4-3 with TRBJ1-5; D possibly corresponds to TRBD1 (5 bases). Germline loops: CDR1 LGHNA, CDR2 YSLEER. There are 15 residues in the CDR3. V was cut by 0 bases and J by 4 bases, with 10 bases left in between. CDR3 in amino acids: CASSQDRGTNQPQHF. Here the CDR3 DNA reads TGCGCCAGCAGCCAAGATCGGGGCACTAATCAGCCCCAGCATTTT.

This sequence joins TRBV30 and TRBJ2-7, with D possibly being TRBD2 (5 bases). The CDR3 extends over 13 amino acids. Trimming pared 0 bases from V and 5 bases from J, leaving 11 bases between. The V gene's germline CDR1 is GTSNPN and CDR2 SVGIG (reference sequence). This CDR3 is CAWSVTGSHEQYF. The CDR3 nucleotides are TGTGCCTGGAGTGTAACGGGGTCCCACGAGCAGTACTTC.

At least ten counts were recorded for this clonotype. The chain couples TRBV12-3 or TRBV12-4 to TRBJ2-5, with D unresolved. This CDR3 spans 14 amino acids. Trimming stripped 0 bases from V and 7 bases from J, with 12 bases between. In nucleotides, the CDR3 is TGTGCCAGCAGTTTAGCGCAAGGATGGGGGACCCAGTACTTC. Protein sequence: CASSLAQGWGTQYF.

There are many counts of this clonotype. DNA of the CDR3: TGTGCCAGCAGCACCGGAGGGGCGAGCTCCTACAATGAGCAGTTCTTC. Translated, it gives CASSTGGASSYNEQFF. The V gene is TRBV5-8, the J gene TRBJ2-1; D perhaps matches TRBD2 (6 bases). In germline, CDR1 is SGHTS, CDR2 YDEGEE. V lost 4 bases, J lost 0 bases, and 14 bases lay in between. The CDR3 loop spans 16 amino acids.

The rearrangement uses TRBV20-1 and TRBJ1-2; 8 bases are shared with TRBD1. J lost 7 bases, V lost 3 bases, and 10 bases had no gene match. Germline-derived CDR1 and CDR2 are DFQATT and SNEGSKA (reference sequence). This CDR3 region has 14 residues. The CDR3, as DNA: TGCAGTGCTAGGCCTGGGGAGACAGGGGCTGGCTACACCTTC. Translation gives CSARPGETGAGYTF.

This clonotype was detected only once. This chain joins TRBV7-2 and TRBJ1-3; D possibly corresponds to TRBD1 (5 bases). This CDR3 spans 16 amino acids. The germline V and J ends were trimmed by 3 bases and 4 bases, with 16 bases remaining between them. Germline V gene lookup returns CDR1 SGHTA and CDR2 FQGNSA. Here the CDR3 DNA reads TGTGCCAGCAGCTTTATGCAGGGAGCGGCCGGAAACACCATATATTTT. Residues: CASSFMQGAAGNTIYF.

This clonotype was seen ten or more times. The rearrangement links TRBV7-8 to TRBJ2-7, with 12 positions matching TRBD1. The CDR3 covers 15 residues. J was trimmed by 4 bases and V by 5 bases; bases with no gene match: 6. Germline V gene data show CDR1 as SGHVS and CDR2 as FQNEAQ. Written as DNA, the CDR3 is TGTGCCAGCAGCCCGGGACAGGGGGCGATATACGAGCAGTACTTC. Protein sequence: CASSPGQGAIYEQYF.

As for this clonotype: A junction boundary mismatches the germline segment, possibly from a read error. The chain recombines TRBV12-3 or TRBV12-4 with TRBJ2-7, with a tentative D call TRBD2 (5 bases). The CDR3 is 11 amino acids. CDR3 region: CASPSSYGQYF. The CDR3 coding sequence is TGTGCCAGTCCTAGCTCCTACGGGCAGTACTTC.

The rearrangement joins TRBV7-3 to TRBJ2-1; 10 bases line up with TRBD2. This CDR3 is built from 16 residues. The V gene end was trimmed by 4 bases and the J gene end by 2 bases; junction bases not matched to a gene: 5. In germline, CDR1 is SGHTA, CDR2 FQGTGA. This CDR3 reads CASSSLAGATYNEQFF. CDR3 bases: TGTGCCAGCAGCTCCCTAGCGGGAGCCACCTACAATGAGCAGTTCTTC.